This T cell receptor beta chain was documented in a study of vaccination effects on CD4 cells after COVID-19. Study-wide context: The cohort was immunized with two doses of either the BNT162b2 or mRNA-1273 vaccine.

To note about this clone: Its target is unknown.

Data came from immunoSEQ multiplex PCR; TCRdb stores just in-frame clones and leaves some out. The data show about 79,000 clones, roughly 72% seen once. V dropped 6 bases and J dropped 2 bases, with 31 bases sitting between them. This CDR3 contains 20 residues. Per germline, CDR1 MNHEY and CDR2 SVGEGT. Before sequencing took place, the ViraFEST assay used viral peptide pools to expand antigen-specific CD4+ T cells. The culture ran for nine to eleven days, and then CD4+ T cells were isolated. This receptor was taken from a human donor who received a COVID-19 vaccine. The rearrangement uses TRBV6-2 or TRBV6-3 and TRBJ2-5; D unclear. The source was CD4+ T cells from PBMCs cultured with HCoV-229E spike peptides, collected before COVID-19 vaccination. As DNA, the CDR3 is TGTGCCAGCAGCTTTTCCACCCGCCACGGTTCAAGCACCCAACAAGAGACCCAGTACTTC. Its translation is CASSFSTRHGSSTQQETQYF.